The rows below give T cell receptor beta chains drawn from one sample of a study of cytomegalovirus exposure and HLA in healthy donors. Produced via immunoSEQ multiplex PCR; TCRdb's table is partial and in-frame only. Altogether over 150,000 clones are present, about 78% being singletons, with the ten largest covering around 14%. The specimen sequenced was PBMCs. The origin of the receptors is a woman in her forties or fifties in good health and CMV-seropositive. CDR3s include the opening cysteine and the closing phenylalanine or tryptophan. The D gene is left open where the match is weak. Only some rows state a clone size, as once, few, many or a class for expanded clones.

TRBV6-5	NA	TRBJ1-2	once	TGTGCCAGCAGTGAAGTGGGGGGCTATGGCTACACCTTC	CASSEVGGYGYTF
TRBV27	NA	TRBJ1-5	few	TGTGCCAGCAGTCCAACAGGGTCTAGCAATCAGCCCCAGCATTTT	CASSPTGSSNQPQHF
TRBV5-6	NA	TRBJ2-7	NA	TGTGCCAGCAGCTTAATTGACAGGTCTACCTACGAGCAGTACTTC	CASSLIDRSTYEQYF
TRBV28	NA	TRBJ1-4	NA	TGTGCCAGCAGTGTGCGCTCTCACTCAACTAATGAAAAACTGTTTTTT	CASSVRSHSTNEKLFF
TRBV6-5	TRBD1	TRBJ1-1	NA	TGTGCCAGCAGGCGACAGGGGGTCAACACTGAAGCTTTCTTT	CASRRQGVNTEAFF
TRBV9	NA	TRBJ2-3	NA	TGTGCCAGCAGCTCACGGGGCGGGGCCCTCGGAACAGATACGCAGTATTTT	CASSSRGGALGTDTQYF
TRBV30	NA	TRBJ2-1	NA	TGTGCCTGGAGTTGGAGGGACAATGAGCAGTTCTTC	CAWSWRDNEQFF
TRBV2	TRBD2	TRBJ2-1	NA	TGTGCCACTAAAGCCGGGACTAGCGTTATGAATGAGCAGTTCTTC	CATKAGTSVMNEQFF
TRBV7-2	NA	TRBJ1-6	NA	TGTGCCAGCAGCACGCGCGAGGCTGATTCACCCCTCCACTTT	CASSTREADSPLHF
TRBV4-1	NA	TRBJ1-1	NA	TGCGCCAGCAGCCAAGATCTAAGGGGGAGAGCTTTCTTT	CASSQDLRGRAFF